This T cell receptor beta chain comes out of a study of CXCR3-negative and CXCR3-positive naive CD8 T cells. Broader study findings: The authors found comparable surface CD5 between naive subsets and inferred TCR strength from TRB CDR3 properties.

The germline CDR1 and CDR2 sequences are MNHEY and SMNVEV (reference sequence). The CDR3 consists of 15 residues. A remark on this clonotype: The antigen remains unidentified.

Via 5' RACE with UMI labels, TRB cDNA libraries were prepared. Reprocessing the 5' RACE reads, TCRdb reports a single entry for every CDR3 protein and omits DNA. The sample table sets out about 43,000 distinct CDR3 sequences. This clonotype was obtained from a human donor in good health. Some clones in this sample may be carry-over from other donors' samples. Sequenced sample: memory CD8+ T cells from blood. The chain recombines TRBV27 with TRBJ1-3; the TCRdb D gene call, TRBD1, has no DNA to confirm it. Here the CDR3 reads CASSRDRGVGNTIYF.